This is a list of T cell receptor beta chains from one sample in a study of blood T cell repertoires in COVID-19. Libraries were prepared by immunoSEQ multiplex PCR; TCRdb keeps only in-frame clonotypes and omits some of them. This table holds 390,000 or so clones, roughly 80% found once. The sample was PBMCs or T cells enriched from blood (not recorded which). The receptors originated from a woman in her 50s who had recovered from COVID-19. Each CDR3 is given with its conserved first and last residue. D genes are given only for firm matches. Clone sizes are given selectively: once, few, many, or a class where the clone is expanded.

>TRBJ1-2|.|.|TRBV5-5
CASSPETGPYGYTF
TGTGCCAGCAGCCCGGAGACAGGTCCTTATGGCTACACCTTC
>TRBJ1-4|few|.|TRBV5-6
CASSSYRVFEKLFF
TGTGCCAGCAGCTCATACAGGGTATTTGAAAAACTGTTTTTT
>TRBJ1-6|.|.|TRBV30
CAWRRGPLNSPLHF
TGTGCCTGGAGGCGGGGCCCCCTTAATTCACCCCTCCACTTT
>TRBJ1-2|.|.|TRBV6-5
CASRQGGIYGYTF
TGTGCCAGCAGACAGGGCGGCATCTATGGCTACACCTTC
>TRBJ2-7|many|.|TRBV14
CASSQVYGGGEQYF
TGTGCCAGCAGCCAAGTGTATGGGGGCGGGGAGCAGTACTTC
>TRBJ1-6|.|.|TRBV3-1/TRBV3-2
CASSQLSRASPLHF
TGTGCCAGCAGCCAGTTAAGCAGGGCTTCACCCCTCCACTTT
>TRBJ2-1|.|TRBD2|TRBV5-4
CASSGPPSGELQNEQFF
TGTGCCAGCAGCGGGCCGCCTAGCGGAGAGTTACAAAATGAGCAGTTCTTC
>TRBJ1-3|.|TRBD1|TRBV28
CASSLRQGAGNTIYF
TGTGCCAGCAGCCTGAGACAGGGGGCTGGAAACACCATATATTTT
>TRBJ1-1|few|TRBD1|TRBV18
CASSLGQGNTEAFF
TGTGCCAGCTCACTGGGACAGGGGAACACTGAAGCTTTCTTT
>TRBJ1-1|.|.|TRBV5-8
CASSFKGSNTEAFF
TGTGCCAGCAGCTTTAAGGGGTCGAACACTGAAGCTTTCTTT
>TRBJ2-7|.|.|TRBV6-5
CASSWGEAAPGEQYF
TGTGCCAGCAGTTGGGGGGAAGCGGCCCCCGGCGAGCAGTACTTC
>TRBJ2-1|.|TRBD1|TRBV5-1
CASSPLGDRVTNEQFF
TGCGCCAGCAGCCCACTGGGGGACAGGGTTACAAATGAGCAGTTCTTC
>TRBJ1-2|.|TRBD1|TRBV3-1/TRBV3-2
CASSPIDRGYGYTF
TGTGCCAGCAGCCCCATAGACAGGGGCTATGGCTACACCTTC
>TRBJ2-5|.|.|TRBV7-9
CASSLGMRETQYF
TGTGCCAGCAGCTTAGGGATGCGGGAGACCCAGTACTTC
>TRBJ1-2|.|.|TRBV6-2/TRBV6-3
CASSHTTGYYGYTF
TGTGCCAGCAGCCATACGACGGGGTACTATGGCTACACCTTC
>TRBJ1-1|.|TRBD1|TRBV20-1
CSASGDRGLHF
TGCAGTGCTAGTGGGGACAGGGGGCTTCACTTT
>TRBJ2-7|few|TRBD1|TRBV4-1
CASSQSQRQGPTYEQYF
TGCGCCAGCAGCCAATCCCAACGACAGGGCCCGACCTACGAGCAGTACTTC
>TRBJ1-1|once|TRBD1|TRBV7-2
CASSLTPGGTEAFF
TGTGCCAGCAGCTTAACGCCAGGGGGCACTGAAGCTTTCTTT
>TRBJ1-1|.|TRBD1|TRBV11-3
CASSTQGSATEAFF
TGTGCCAGCAGCACACAGGGGTCGGCCACTGAAGCTTTCTTT
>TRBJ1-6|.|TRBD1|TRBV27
CASSSHWTGEASSYNSPLHF
TGTGCCAGCAGTTCCCACTGGACAGGGGAGGCGAGCTCCTATAATTCACCCCTCCACTTT
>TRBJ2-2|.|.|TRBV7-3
CATSPEGSDTGELFF
TGTGCCACCTCCCCGGAGGGGTCGGACACCGGGGAGCTGTTTTTT
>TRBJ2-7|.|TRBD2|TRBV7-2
CASSLVGGRSSYEQYF
TGTGCCAGCAGCTTAGTGGGCGGGAGAAGCTCCTACGAGCAGTACTTC
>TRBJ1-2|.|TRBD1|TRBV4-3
CASSQDRSLRGTGDGYTF
TGCGCCAGCAGCCAAGATCGATCGCTTCGTGGGACAGGGGACGGCTACACCTTC
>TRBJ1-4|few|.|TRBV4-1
CASSQDIQGSGEKLFF
TGCGCCAGCAGCCAAGATATACAGGGCTCCGGTGAAAAACTGTTTTTT
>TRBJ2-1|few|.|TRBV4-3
CASSQGRGNSYNEQFF
TGCGCCAGCAGCCAAGGGCGGGGCAACTCCTACAATGAGCAGTTCTTC
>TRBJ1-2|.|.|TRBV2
CASSDRVDYGYTF
TGTGCCAGCAGTGACAGGGTTGATTATGGCTACACCTTC
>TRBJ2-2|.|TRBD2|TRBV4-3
CASSQDLGTSGRSSTGELFF
TGCGCCAGCAGCCAGGACTTAGGGACTAGCGGGAGGTCAAGCACCGGGGAGCTGTTTTTT
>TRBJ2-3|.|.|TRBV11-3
CASSQRGDTQYF
TGTGCCAGCAGCCAGAGGGGGGATACGCAGTATTTT
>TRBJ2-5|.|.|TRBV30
CAWNQVRQQETQYF
TGTGCCTGGAATCAGGTTAGACAACAAGAGACCCAGTACTTC
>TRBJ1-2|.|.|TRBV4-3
CASSQDFAGDGYTF
TGCGCCAGCAGCCAAGATTTCGCCGGGGATGGCTACACCTTC
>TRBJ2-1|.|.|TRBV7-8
CATRVAGGLSQFF
TGTGCCACCCGGGTGGCCGGGGGATTGTCGCAGTTCTTC
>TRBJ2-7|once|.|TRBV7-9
CASSARDSYEQYF
TGTGCCAGCAGCGCCCGGGACTCCTACGAGCAGTACTTC
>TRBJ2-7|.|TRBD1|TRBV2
CASHIDRGSYEQYF
TGTGCCAGCCACATCGACAGGGGCTCCTACGAGCAGTACTTC
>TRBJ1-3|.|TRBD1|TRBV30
CACSGGGNTIYF
TGTGCCTGCTCAGGGGGTGGAAACACCATATATTTT
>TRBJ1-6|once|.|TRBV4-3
CASSQQRDNSPLHF
TGCGCCAGCAGCCAACAGCGGGATAATTCACCCCTCCACTTT
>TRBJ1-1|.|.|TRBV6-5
CASSPDLNTEAFF
TGTGCCAGCAGTCCAGATTTGAACACTGAAGCTTTCTTT
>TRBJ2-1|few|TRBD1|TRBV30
CAWSAMTPPRDRGDNEQFF
TGTGCCTGGAGTGCTATGACCCCCCCCCGGGACAGGGGGGATAATGAGCAGTTCTTC
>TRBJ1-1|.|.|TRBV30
CAYVQARTRGRHTEAFF
TGTGCCTATGTACAAGCCCGCACCCGCGGGCGGCACACTGAAGCTTTCTTT
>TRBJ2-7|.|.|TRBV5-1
CASSLASDSDWFVYEQYF
TGCGCCAGCAGCTTGGCCTCCGACAGTGACTGGTTTGTCTACGAGCAGTACTTC
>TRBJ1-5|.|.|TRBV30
CACRTGSSNQPQHF
TGTGCCTGCAGAACAGGGTCTAGCAATCAGCCCCAGCATTTT
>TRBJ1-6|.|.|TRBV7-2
CASSLGGGELYNSPLHF
TGTGCCAGCAGCTTGGGCGGGGGGGAGCTATATAATTCACCCCTCCACTTT
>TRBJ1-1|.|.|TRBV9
CASSESTSGLYTEAFF
TGTGCCAGCAGCGAGAGTACTTCGGGTCTCTACACTGAAGCTTTCTTT
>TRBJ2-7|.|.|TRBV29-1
CSVRGQSSYEQYF
TGCAGCGTCCGCGGGCAGAGCTCCTACGAGCAGTACTTC
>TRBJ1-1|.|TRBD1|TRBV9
CASSVQGANTEAFF
TGTGCCAGCAGCGTTCAGGGGGCGAACACTGAAGCTTTCTTT
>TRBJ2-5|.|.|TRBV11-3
CASSSAGKTGLETQYF
TGTGCCAGCAGCTCGGCCGGGAAGACCGGGCTGGAGACCCAGTACTTC
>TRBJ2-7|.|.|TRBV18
CASSRLGTPSSYEQYF
TGTGCCAGCTCACGCCTCGGGACTCCGAGCTCCTACGAGCAGTACTTC
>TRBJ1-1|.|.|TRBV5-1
CASRGQNTEAFF
TGCGCCAGCAGAGGACAGAACACTGAAGCTTTCTTT